Each of the 32 T cell receptor beta chains below was sequenced from the same sample in a study of high-grade serous ovarian cancer treatment subgroups. The assay was immunoSEQ multiplex PCR, and TCRdb's table has in-frame clones only and misses some. The table lists about 28,000 clones, around four fifths of them singletons. Tumor tissue was taken before any definitive surgery or chemotherapy was given. The sequenced sample consisted of tumor tissue. The source of these receptors is a human donor with high-grade serous ovarian cancer.

This chain connects TRBV5-6 to TRBJ1-3, with D unresolved. This CDR3 is built from 16 residues. The germline V gene has CDR1 SGHDT and CDR2 YYEEEE. V was cut by 0 bases and J by 0 bases, with 10 bases left in between. The DNA of the CDR3 is TGTGCCAGCAGCTTGGCCACGTGGGCCTCTGGAAACACCATATATTTT. The encoded protein is CASSLATWASGNTIYF.

The J gene is TRBJ2-7, the V gene TRBV5-3; 12 nucleotides agree with TRBD2. TRBV5-3 is reported as an ORF; its role is uncertain. After removal of 4 bases from V and 3 bases from J, the junction contained 8 bases not matched to a gene. The CDR3 is made up of 16 amino acids. CDR3 in amino acids: CARSPGLAGGYYEQYF. As DNA, the CDR3 is TGTGCCAGAAGCCCGGGCCTAGCGGGAGGGTACTACGAGCAGTACTTC.

V usage is TRBV5-8 and J usage is TRBJ2-1, with D uncertain. V lost 2 bases to trimming and J lost 10 bases, with 19 bases between them. Looked up from germline, CDR1 is SGHTS and CDR2 is YDEGEE. This CDR3 comprises 15 residues. CDR3 region: CASSFGQVGQGEQFF. The CDR3, as DNA: TGTGCCAGCAGCTTTGGGCAGGTAGGGCAAGGCGAGCAGTTCTTC.

The chain employs TRBV27 and TRBJ2-1, with D uncertain. The V gene's germline CDR1 is MNHEY and CDR2 SMNVEV (reference sequence). Trimming cost V 6 bases and J 9 bases, with 21 bases left between them. The CDR3 consists of 15 residues. The CDR3 loop reads CASSPFRAAVGEQFF. CDR3 nucleotide sequence: TGTGCCAGCAGCCCATTTCGGGCAGCAGTCGGTGAGCAGTTCTTC.

This clone was counted only a few times. V is TRBV28 and J is TRBJ1-1, with D perhaps matching TRBD1 (6 bases). CDR3 size: 14 residues. Trimming shortened V by 6 bases and J by 6 bases, and 17 bases separated the two germline ends. Germline V gene sequence: CDR1 MDHEN, CDR2 SYDVKM. Here the CDR3 DNA reads TGTGCCAGCAGGCTATTGACAGGAACATCTGAAGCTTTCTTT. Its protein product is CASRLLTGTSEAFF.

The gene calls are TRBV18 and TRBJ2-1; the match to TRBD2 covers 11 bases. The length of the CDR3 is 16 residues. The germline gives CDR1 KGHSH, CDR2 LQKENI. With 3 bases clipped from V and 2 bases from J, the junction kept 3 bases outside the gene matches. CDR3 in amino acids: CASSPGTSGAYNEQFF. CDR3 DNA sequence: TGTGCCAGCTCACCCGGGACTAGCGGAGCCTACAATGAGCAGTTCTTC.

The chain recombines TRBV12-2 with TRBJ2-5; no DNA check was done on the table's D call, TRBD1. TRBV12-2 corresponds to a pseudogene. This CDR3 has 19 residues. As DNA, the CDR3 is TGTGCAAGTCGCCCTTCACCGGGACAGCCGAAGGGGCGCCAAGAGACCCAGTACTTC. Translation gives CASRPSPGQPKGRQETQYF.

This chain connects TRBV7-2 to TRBJ2-5; D is undetermined. V was cut by 2 bases and J by 8 bases, with 15 bases left in between. The CDR3 contains 14 residues. Germline assignment: CDR1 SGHTA and CDR2 FQGNSA. Here the CDR3 reads CASSLSMTLTTQYF. For the CDR3, the DNA is TGTGCCAGCAGCTTAAGTATGACCCTCACAACCCAGTACTTC.

The genes are TRBV27 and TRBJ1-5, with D possibly matching TRBD1 (5 bases). Deletions cut 5 bases from V and 3 bases from J, with 17 bases between. The CDR3 runs to 16 residues. Per the germline V gene, CDR1 is MNHEY and CDR2 is SMNVEV (reference sequence). CDR3 loop: CASSDGAGRSNQPQHF. In nucleotides, the CDR3 is TGTGCCAGCAGTGATGGGGCAGGGAGGTCCAATCAGCCCCAGCATTTT.

The CDR3, as DNA: TGCGCCAGCAGCAAAGGGGACAGGGTTGTCACAGATACGCAGTATTTT. Translated, it gives CASSKGDRVVTDTQYF. The chain is built from TRBV5-1 and TRBJ2-3; 9 bases match TRBD1. V trimming: 4 bases; J trimming: 2 bases; junction bases outside the gene matches: 8. Germline CDR1 and CDR2: SGHRS and YFSETQ. The CDR3 is 16 residues long.

The chain links TRBV11-2 to TRBJ2-5; D gene uncertain. Trimming removed 6 bases at V and 1 base at J, with 6 bases between. Germline V gives CDR1 SGHAT, CDR2 FQNNGV. The CDR3 extends over 12 amino acids. In nucleotides, the CDR3 is TGTGCCAGCAGGTGGTCCCAAGAGACCCAGTACTTC. It translates to CASRWSQETQYF.

This chain links TRBV28 with TRBJ2-4; 9 bases line up with TRBD2. Germline CDR1 MDHEN, CDR2 SYDVKM. The CDR3 is 15 amino acids. The trim removed 5 bases at V and 1 base at J, leaving 3 bases unmatched. This CDR3 reads CASSESGRAKNIQYF. CDR3 in DNA: TGTGCCAGCAGTGAGAGCGGGAGGGCCAAAAACATTCAGTACTTC.

V and J are TRBV6-1 and TRBJ2-7; D is unresolved. There are 13 residues in the CDR3. Per germline, CDR1 MNHNS and CDR2 SASEGT. V lost 4 bases and J lost 4, with 11 bases in between. The CDR3 region has the DNA TGTGCCAGCAGTGGTAGATTCGGGTACGAGCAGTACTTC. Translated: CASSGRFGYEQYF.

The chain recombines TRBV5-8 with TRBJ1-4; perhaps TRBD1 as D (5 bases). Germline CDR1 reads SGHTS; CDR2 reads YDEGEE. This CDR3 spans 16 amino acids. Between the trimmed V and J ends, which lost 0 bases and 7 bases, there was a span of 16 bases. The CDR3 reads CASSLAWGMRVEKLFF. CDR3 nucleotides: TGTGCCAGCAGCTTGGCCTGGGGCATGCGGGTTGAAAAACTGTTTTTT.

This sequence joins TRBV5-1 and TRBJ1-4; no clear D gene. The length of the CDR3 is 14 residues. From germline, CDR1 is SGHRS and CDR2 YFSETQ. V lost 5 bases, J lost 0 bases, and 8 bases lay in between. The DNA for the CDR3 is TGCGCCAGCAGGGCCGGGGCAACTAATGAAAAACTGTTTTTT. Residues: CASRAGATNEKLFF.

The genes are TRBV27 and TRBJ2-3; D uncertain. CDR1 MNHEY and CDR2 SMNVEV come from the germline V gene (reference sequence). Trimming removed 3 bases from V and 6 bases from J, with 10 bases in between. This CDR3 has 13 residues. CDR3 protein: CASSLRSRDTQYF. The CDR3 nucleotides are TGTGCCAGCAGTTTGAGGTCGCGGGATACGCAGTATTTT.

This chain connects TRBV27 to TRBJ2-2; 11 positions agree with TRBD1. The CDR3 spans 17 residues. Per germline, CDR1 MNHEY and CDR2 SMNVEV (reference sequence). With V trimmed by 6 bases and J by 5 bases, 11 bases remained unmatched. The CDR3, as DNA: TGTGCCAGCAGATATGGTGGACAGGGGGCAAGGACCGGGGAGCTGTTTTTT. Protein sequence: CASRYGGQGARTGELFF.

The chain carries TRBV6-5 and TRBJ1-4; D not certain. The CDR3 is made up of 14 amino acids. Trimming removed 5 bases from V and 7 bases from J, with 14 bases in between. Germline values: CDR1 MNHEY, CDR2 SVGAGI. CDR3 sequence: CASSKDFFREKLFF. The CDR3 nucleotides are TGTGCCAGCAGTAAGGATTTTTTCCGTGAAAAACTGTTTTTT.

This rearrangement joins TRBV12-5 to TRBJ1-5; 7 bases map to TRBD1. The CDR3 spans 17 residues. Trimming removed 5 bases from V and 0 bases from J; junction bases left unmatched: 10. The V gene's germline CDR1 is LGHNT and CDR2 FRNRAP. The CDR3, as DNA: TGTGCTAGTGGTGACCAAAGGACAGGCGCTAGCAATCAGCCCCAGCATTTT. Translation gives CASGDQRTGASNQPQHF.

The chain uses TRBV6-5 and TRBJ2-5; D is unresolved. Deletions cut 5 bases from V and 5 bases from J, with 15 bases between. CDR1 is MNHEY, CDR2 SVGAGI, per germline. This CDR3 has 14 residues. Here the CDR3 reads CASSTMGSWETQYF. The CDR3 bases are TGTGCCAGCAGTACAATGGGGTCGTGGGAGACCCAGTACTTC.

For the CDR3, the DNA is TGTGCCAGCACCGACAGGGGCTCCAGGCTTACTGAAGCTTTCTTT. It yields the protein CASTDRGSRLTEAFF. The rearrangement links TRBV28 to TRBJ1-1; TRBD1 agrees at 8 bases. J was trimmed by 5 bases and V by 7 bases; bases with no gene match: 12. The CDR3 is 15 residues long. Germline CDR1 MDHEN, CDR2 SYDVKM.

The chain carries TRBV7-9 and TRBJ1-1, with D uncertain. V lost 5 bases, J lost 0 bases, and 4 bases lay in between. CDR1 and CDR2 from the germline V gene are SEHNR and FQNEAQ (reference sequence). The CDR3 totals 12 residues. The CDR3 DNA sequence: TGTGCCAGCAGCCAGGTGAACACTGAAGCTTTCTTT. This encodes CASSQVNTEAFF.

This sequence joins TRBV29-1 and TRBJ2-5; D remains unclear. The closer fit of TRBJ2-7 to the DNA end suggests the J call may be wrong. The CDR3 has 11 amino acids. Germline CDR1 reads SQVTM; CDR2 reads ANQGSEA. CDR3 sequence (DNA): TGCAGCGTCGCATCAGCCTACGAGCAGTACTTC. Translation gives CSVASAYEQYF.

The chain links TRBV7-8 to TRBJ2-7, with 12 positions matching TRBD2. J gave up 1 base and V 5 bases, and 12 bases lay outside the gene matches. Germline V gene data show CDR1 as SGHVS and CDR2 as FQNEAQ. The CDR3 runs to 18 residues. CDR3 region: CASSRGLAGTFGSYEQYF. For the CDR3, the DNA is TGTGCCAGCAGCCGGGGACTAGCGGGCACCTTCGGGTCCTACGAGCAGTACTTC.

This clone was counted a few times. The chain couples TRBV7-9 to TRBJ2-2; D ambiguous. V gave up 1 base and J gave up 2 bases, with 5 bases separating them. CDR3 size: 14 residues. The V gene's germline CDR1 is SEHNR and CDR2 FQNEAQ (reference sequence). In DNA form, the CDR3 reads TGTGCCAGCAGCTTAGTATTCAACACCGGGGAGCTGTTTTTT. Protein: CASSLVFNTGELFF. The full variable domain, its missing parts supplied by reference TRBV7-9 and TRBJ2-2, is DTGVSQNPRHKITKRGQNVTFRCDPISEHNRLYWYRQTLGQGPEFLTYFQNEAQLEKSRLLSDRFSAERPKGSFSTLEIQRTEQGDSAMYLCASSLVFNTGELFFGEGSRLTVL.

This rearrangement joins TRBV11-1 to TRBJ2-5; 7 nucleotides align to TRBD1. From germline, CDR1 is SGHAT and CDR2 FQDESV (reference sequence). CDR3 length: 16 residues. V shed 6 bases, J shed 5 bases, and the junction held 15 bases outside the gene matches. The CDR3 is CASSRRQGLSFETQYF. Written as DNA, the CDR3 is TGTGCCAGCAGTCGTAGACAGGGCCTTAGTTTTGAGACCCAGTACTTC.

The chain carries TRBV30 and TRBJ1-4, with D uncertain. The CDR3 runs 11 residues. V shed 3 bases and J shed 8 bases, with 7 bases lying between them. Germline V lookup: CDR1 GTSNPN, CDR2 SVGIG (reference sequence). CDR3 DNA: TGTGCCTGGAGAGGTGGGGAAAAACTGTTTTTT. Amino acid sequence: CAWRGGEKLFF.

The chain joins TRBV5-4 to TRBJ1-1; maybe TRBD1 (6 bases). V lost 3 bases to trimming and J lost 1 base, with 13 bases between them. Germline CDR1 is SGHNT and CDR2 is YYREEE (reference sequence). The CDR3 is 15 amino acids. CDR3 coding DNA: TGTGCCAGCAGCTCAACAGCGGGACAGAACACTGAAGCTTTCTTT. It codes for CASSSTAGQNTEAFF.

The chain has TRBV10-3 and TRBJ2-1; 12 positions match TRBD2. The germline CDR1 and CDR2 sequences are ENHRY and SYGVKD. The J segment lost 8 bases and the V segment lost 9 bases, leaving 8 bases of the junction unmatched. This CDR3 has 14 residues. The chain's CDR3 is CAITTSGSRDEQFF. The CDR3 DNA follows: TGTGCCATTACGACTAGCGGGAGTAGGGATGAGCAGTTCTTC.

This rearrangement joins TRBV5-1 to TRBJ2-7; maybe TRBD2 (6 bases). Trimming took off 0 bases at V and 0 bases at J, with 13 bases between the two ends. Germline lookup yields CDR1 SGHRS and CDR2 YFSETQ. The CDR3 extends over 16 amino acids. CDR3 nucleotide sequence: TGCGCCAGCAGCTTGGGTGGCGGGACGCCCTCCTACGAGCAGTACTTC. Its translation is CASSLGGGTPSYEQYF.

V and J are TRBV6-1 and TRBJ1-3; no clear D gene. Germline CDR1 reads MNHNS; CDR2 reads SASEGT. This CDR3 spans 13 amino acids. The germline V and J ends were trimmed by 8 bases and 0 bases, with 8 bases remaining between them. This CDR3 is CASGRSSGNTIYF. CDR3 nucleotide sequence: TGTGCCAGCGGAAGGAGCTCTGGAAACACCATATATTTT.

The chain recombines TRBV19 with TRBJ1-2; tentatively, D is TRBD1 (6 bases). The length of the CDR3 is 13 residues. CDR1 and CDR2 from the germline V gene are LNHDA and SQIVND (reference sequence). Trimming took 7 bases from V and 2 from J, leaving 11 bases between them. As DNA, the CDR3 is TGTGCCAGTAAGCGGACAGACAACTATGGCTACACCTTC. Its protein product is CASKRTDNYGYTF.